This TCR beta chain was sequenced for a study of blood T cell repertoires in COVID-19. The wider study: T cells, B-cell-depleted T cells, or PBMCs supplied cDNA or gDNA.

Trimming took 5 bases from V and 3 from J; bases not matched to a gene: 4. CDR1 is KGHSH, CDR2 LQKENI, per germline. CDR3 length equals 14 residues. Method: immunoSEQ multiplex PCR; TCRdb's copy keeps in-frame clones and lacks some. Of about 250,000 clones listed, 88% are singletons. The sequence derives from a woman aged 50 to 65 who had recovered from COVID-19. The specimen sequenced was PBMCs or T cells enriched from blood (not recorded which). The chain links TRBV18 to TRBJ1-5, with 7 positions matching TRBD1. This CDR3 is CASSSGQSNQPQHF. The CDR3 nucleotides are TGTGCCAGCTCATCGGGACAGTCCAATCAGCCCCAGCATTTT.